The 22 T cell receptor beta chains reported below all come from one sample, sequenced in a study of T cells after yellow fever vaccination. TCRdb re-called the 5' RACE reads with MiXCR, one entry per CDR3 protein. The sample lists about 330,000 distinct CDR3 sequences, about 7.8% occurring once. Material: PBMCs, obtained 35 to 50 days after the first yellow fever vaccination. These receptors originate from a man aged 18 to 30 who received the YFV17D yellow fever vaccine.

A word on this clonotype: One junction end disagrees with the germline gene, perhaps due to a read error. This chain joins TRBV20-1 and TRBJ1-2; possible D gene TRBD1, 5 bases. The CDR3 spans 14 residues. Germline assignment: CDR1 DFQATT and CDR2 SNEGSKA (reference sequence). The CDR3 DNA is TGCTGTGCGTCGACTCAGGGCACACGTGGTGGCTACACCTTC. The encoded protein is CCASTQGTRGGYTF.

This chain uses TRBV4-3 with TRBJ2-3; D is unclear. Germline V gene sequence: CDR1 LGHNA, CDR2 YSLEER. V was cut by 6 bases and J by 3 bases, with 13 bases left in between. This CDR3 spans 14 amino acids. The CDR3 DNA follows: TGCGCCAGCAGTGTTGCTAGTGTGACAGATACGCAGTATTTT. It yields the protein CASSVASVTDTQYF.

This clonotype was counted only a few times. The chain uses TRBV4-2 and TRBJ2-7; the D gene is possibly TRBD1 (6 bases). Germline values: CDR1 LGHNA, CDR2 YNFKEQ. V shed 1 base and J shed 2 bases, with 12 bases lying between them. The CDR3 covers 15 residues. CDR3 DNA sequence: TGTGCCAGCAGCCAAGCTTCAGACAGGACCTACGAGCAGTACTTC. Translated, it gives CASSQASDRTYEQYF.

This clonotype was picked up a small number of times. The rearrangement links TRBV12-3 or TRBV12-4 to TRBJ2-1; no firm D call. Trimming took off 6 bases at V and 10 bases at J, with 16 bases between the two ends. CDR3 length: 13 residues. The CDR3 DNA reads TGTGCCAGCAGCAGAATGACCAGAGTAGAGCAGTTCTTC. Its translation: CASSRMTRVEQFF.

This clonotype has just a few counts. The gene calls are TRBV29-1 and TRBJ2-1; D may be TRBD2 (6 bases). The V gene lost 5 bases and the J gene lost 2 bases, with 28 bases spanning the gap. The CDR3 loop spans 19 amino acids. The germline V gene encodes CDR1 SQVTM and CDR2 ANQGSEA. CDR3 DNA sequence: TGCAGCGTTTCCCCCCCGGGGGATTCGGGCGGGGAAACCTACAATGAGCAGTTCTTC. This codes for CSVSPPGDSGGETYNEQFF.

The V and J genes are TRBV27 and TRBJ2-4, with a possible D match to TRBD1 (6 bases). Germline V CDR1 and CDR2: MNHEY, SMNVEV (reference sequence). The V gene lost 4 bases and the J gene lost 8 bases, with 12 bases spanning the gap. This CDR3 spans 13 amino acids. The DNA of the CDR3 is TGTGCCAGCAGTTCCTGGCAGGGGTACATTCAGTACTTC. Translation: CASSSWQGYIQYF.

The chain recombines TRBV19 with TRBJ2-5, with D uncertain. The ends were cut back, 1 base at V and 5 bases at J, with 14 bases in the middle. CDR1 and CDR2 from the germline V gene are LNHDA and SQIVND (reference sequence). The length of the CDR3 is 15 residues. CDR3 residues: CASSIGRRLGETQYF. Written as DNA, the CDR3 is TGTGCCAGTAGTATAGGGCGACGCCTTGGGGAGACCCAGTACTTC.

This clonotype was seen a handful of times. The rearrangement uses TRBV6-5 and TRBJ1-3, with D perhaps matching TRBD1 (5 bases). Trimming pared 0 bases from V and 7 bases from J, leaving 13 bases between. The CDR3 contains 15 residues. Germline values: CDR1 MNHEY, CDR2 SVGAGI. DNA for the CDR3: TGTGCCAGCAGTTACTCGAGGCAGGGTGCGAACACCATATATTTT. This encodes CASSYSRQGANTIYF.

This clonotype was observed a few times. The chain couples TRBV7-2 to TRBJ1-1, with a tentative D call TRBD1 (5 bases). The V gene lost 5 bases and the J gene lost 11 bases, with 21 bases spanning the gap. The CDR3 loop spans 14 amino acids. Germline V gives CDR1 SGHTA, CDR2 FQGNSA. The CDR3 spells CASSPNFGGGEAFF. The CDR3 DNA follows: TGTGCCAGCAGCCCCAACTTTGGGGGGGGTGAGGCTTTCTTT.

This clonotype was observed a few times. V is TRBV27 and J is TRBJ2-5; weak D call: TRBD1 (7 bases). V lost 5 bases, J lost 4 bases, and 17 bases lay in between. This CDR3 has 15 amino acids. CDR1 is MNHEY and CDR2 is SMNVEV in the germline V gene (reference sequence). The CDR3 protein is CASSQTRGDGETQYF. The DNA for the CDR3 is TGTGCCAGCAGTCAAACCAGGGGGGACGGAGAGACCCAGTACTTC.

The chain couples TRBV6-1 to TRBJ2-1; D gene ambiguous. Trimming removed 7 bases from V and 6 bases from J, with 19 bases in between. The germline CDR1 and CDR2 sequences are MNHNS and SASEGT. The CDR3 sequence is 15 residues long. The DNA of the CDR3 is TGTGCCAGCACCGACCCTTCCATATCACGCAATGAGCAGTTCTTC. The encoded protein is CASTDPSISRNEQFF.

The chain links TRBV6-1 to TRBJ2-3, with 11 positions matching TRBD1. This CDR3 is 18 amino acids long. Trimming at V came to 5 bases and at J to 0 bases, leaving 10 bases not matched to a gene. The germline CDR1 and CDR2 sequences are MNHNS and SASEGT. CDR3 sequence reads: CASSSWGQGGRSTDTQYF. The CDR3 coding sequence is TGTGCCAGCAGTAGTTGGGGACAGGGGGGTCGTAGCACAGATACGCAGTATTTT.

The CDR3 DNA follows: TGTGCCTGGGACGGGACAGGGCGGTATGGCTACACCTTC. It translates to CAWDGTGRYGYTF. The chain combines TRBV30 with TRBJ1-2; 9 bases align to TRBD1. The V segment lost 5 bases and the J segment 5 bases; nucleotides outside the gene matches: 6. The CDR3 covers 13 residues. Per germline, CDR1 GTSNPN and CDR2 SVGIG (reference sequence).

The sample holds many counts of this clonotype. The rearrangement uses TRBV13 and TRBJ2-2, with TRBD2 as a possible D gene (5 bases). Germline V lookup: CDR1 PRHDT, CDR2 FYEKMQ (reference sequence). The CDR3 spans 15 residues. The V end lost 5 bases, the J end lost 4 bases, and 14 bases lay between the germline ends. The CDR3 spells CASSPWRVGTGELFF. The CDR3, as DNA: TGTGCCAGCAGCCCCTGGCGGGTTGGCACCGGGGAGCTGTTTTTT.

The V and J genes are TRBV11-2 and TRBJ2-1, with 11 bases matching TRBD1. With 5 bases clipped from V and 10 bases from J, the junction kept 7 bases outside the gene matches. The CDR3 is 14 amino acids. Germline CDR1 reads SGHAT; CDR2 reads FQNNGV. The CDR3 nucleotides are TGTGCCAGCAGCCGGACAGGGGGCCTGAGGGAGCAGTTCTTC. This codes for CASSRTGGLREQFF.

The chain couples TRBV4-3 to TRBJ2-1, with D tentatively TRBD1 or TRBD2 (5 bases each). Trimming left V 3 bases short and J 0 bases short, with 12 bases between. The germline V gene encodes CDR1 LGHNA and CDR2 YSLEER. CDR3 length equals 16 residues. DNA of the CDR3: TGCGCCAGCAGCCAGATCCGGGACGGCTCCTACAATGAGCAGTTCTTC. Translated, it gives CASSQIRDGSYNEQFF.

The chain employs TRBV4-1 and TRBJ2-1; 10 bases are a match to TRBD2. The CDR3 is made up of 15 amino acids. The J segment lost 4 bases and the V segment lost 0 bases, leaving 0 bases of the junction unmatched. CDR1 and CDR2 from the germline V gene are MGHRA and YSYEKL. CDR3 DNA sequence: TGCGCCAGCAGCCAAGAACTAGCGGGGTACAATGAGCAGTTCTTC. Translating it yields CASSQELAGYNEQFF.

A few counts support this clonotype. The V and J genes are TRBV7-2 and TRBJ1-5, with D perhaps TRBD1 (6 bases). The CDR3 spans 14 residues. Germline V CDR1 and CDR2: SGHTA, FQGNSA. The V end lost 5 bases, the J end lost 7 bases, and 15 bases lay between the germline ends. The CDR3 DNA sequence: TGTGCCAGCAGCCCACCCGGGGGCCTCCAGCCCCAGCATTTT. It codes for CASSPPGGLQPQHF.

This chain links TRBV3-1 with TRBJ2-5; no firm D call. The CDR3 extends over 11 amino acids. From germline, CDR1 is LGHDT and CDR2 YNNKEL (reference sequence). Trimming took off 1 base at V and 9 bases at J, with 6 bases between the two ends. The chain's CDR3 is CASSQGGPQYF. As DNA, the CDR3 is TGTGCCAGCAGCCAAGGTGGGCCCCAGTACTTC.

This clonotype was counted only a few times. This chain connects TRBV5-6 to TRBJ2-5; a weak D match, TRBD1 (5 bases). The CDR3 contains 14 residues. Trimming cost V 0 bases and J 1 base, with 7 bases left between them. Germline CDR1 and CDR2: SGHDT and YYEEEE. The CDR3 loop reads CASSLGQFQETQYF. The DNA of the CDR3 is TGTGCCAGCAGCTTGGGACAGTTCCAAGAGACCCAGTACTTC.

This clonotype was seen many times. CDR3 protein: CSARDQGQGTYEQYF. In DNA form, the CDR3 reads TGCAGTGCTAGAGATCAGGGACAGGGGACCTACGAGCAGTACTTC. The chain employs TRBV20-1 and TRBJ2-7; 10 nucleotides align to TRBD1. Germline CDR1 reads DFQATT; CDR2 reads SNEGSKA (reference sequence). The CDR3 length is 15 residues. The V and J ends lost 0 bases and 2 bases, in that order; junction bases with no gene match: 4.

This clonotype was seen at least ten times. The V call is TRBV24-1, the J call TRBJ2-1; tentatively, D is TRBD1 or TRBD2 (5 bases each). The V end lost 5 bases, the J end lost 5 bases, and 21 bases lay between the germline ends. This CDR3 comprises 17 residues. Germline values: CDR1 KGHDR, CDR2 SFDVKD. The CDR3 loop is CATSAPQDRGCNNEQFF. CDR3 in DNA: TGTGCCACCAGTGCCCCACAGGACCGCGGGTGTAACAATGAGCAGTTCTTC.